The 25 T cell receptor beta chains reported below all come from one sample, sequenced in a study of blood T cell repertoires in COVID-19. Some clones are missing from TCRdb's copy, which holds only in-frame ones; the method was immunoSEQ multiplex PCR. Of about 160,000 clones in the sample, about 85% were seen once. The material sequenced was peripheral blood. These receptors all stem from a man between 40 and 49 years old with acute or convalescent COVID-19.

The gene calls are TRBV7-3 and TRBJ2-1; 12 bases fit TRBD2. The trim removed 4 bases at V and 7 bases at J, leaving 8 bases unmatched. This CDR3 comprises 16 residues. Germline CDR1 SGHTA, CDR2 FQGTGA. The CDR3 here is CASSSASGGARNEQFF. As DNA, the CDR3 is TGTGCCAGCAGCTCCGCTAGCGGGGGGGCGCGAAATGAGCAGTTCTTC.

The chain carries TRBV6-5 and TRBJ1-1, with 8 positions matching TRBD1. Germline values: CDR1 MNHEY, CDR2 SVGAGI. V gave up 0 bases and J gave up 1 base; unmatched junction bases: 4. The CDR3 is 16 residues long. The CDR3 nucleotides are TGTGCCAGCAGTTACTCGGACAGGGTGGGGAACACTGAAGCTTTCTTT. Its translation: CASSYSDRVGNTEAFF.

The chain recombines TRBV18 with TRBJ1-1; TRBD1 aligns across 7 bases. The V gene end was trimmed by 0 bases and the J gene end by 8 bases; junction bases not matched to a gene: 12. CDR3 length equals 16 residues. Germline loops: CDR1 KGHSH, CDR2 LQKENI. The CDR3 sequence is CASSPPGSGTALEAFF. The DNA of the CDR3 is TGTGCCAGCTCACCACCAGGGTCCGGGACAGCTTTGGAAGCTTTCTTT.

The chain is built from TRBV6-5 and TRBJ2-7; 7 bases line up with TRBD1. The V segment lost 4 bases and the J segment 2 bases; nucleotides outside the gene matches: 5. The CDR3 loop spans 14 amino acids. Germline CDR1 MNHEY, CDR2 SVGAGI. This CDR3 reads CASSLETGPYEQYF. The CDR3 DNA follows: TGTGCCAGCAGTTTGGAGACAGGGCCCTACGAGCAGTACTTC.

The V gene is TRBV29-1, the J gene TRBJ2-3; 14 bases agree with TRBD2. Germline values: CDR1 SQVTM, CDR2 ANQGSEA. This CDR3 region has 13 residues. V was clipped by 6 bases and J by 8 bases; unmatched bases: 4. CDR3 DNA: TGCAGCGTGGGGACTAGCGGGGGAGGTACGCAGTATTTT. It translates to CSVGTSGGGTQYF.

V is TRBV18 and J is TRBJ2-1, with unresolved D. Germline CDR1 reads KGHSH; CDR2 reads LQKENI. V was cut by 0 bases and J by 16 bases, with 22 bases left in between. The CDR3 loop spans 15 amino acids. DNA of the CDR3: TGTGCCAGCTCACCACCTTCTGCTACGTCACTTTTTTCATTCTTC. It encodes CASSPPSATSLFSFF.

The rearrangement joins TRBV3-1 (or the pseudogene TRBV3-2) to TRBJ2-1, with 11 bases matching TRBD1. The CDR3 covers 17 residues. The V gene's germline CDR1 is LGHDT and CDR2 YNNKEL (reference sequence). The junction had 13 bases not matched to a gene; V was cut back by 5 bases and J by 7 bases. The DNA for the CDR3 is TGTGCCAGCAGCTTCCTTCCCACCGGACAGGGGGCGAATGAGCAGTTCTTC. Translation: CASSFLPTGQGANEQFF.

CDR3 coding DNA: TGTGCCAGCAGTTTAGCGGAGGAGACCCAGTACTTC. This sequence encodes CASSLAEETQYF. The V and J genes are TRBV12-3 or TRBV12-4 and TRBJ2-5; no reliable D call. The CDR3 is 12 residues long. V shed 0 bases and J shed 5 bases, with 4 bases lying between them.

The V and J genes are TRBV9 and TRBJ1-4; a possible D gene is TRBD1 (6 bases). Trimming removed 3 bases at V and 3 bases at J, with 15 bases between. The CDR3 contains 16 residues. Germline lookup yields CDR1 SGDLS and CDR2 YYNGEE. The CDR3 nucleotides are TGTGCCAGCAGCGCTGGATCGGGACAAGCTAATGAAAAACTGTTTTTT. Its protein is CASSAGSGQANEKLFF.

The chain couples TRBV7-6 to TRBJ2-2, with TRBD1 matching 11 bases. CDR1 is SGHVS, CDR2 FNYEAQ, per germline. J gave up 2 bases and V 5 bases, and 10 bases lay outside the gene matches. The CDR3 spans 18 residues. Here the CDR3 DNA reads TGTGCCAGCAGCCTACCGGGACAGGGGGGAAGCAACACCGGGGAGCTGTTTTTT. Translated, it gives CASSLPGQGGSNTGELFF.

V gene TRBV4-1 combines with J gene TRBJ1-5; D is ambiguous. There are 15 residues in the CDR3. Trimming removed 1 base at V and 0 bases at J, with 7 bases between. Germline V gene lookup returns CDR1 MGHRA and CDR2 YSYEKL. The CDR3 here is CASSQGAASNQPQHF. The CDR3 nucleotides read TGCGCCAGCAGCCAAGGGGCAGCTAGCAATCAGCCCCAGCATTTT.

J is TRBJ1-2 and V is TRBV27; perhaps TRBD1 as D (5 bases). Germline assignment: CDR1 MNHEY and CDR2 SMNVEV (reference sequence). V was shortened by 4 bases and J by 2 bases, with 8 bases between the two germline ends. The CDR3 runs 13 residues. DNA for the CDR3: TGTGCCAGCAGTTCCCAGGGCAACTATGGCTACACCTTC. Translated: CASSSQGNYGYTF.

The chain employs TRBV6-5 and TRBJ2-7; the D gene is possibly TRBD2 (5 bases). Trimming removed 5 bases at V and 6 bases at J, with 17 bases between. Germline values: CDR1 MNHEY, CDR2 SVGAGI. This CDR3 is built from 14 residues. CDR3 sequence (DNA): TGTGCCAGCAGTCCCTCTGTGCTTCGGGGCGAGCAGTACTTC. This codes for CASSPSVLRGEQYF.

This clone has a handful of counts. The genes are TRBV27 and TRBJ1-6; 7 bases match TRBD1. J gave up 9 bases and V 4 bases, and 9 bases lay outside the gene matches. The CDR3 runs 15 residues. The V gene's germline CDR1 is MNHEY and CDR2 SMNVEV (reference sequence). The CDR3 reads CASSYHQGGGSPLHF. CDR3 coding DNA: TGTGCCAGCAGTTACCACCAGGGGGGAGGTTCACCCCTCCACTTT.

The CDR3 spells CASSPALGGGDTDTQYF. The CDR3 DNA follows: TGTGCCAGCAGTCCCGCACTCGGCGGGGGAGACACAGATACGCAGTATTTT. The rearrangement links TRBV28 to TRBJ2-3; 7 positions match TRBD2. Germline CDR1 is MDHEN and CDR2 is SYDVKM. Unmatched junction bases numbered 13, after V lost 5 bases and J lost 2 bases. This CDR3 has 17 amino acids.

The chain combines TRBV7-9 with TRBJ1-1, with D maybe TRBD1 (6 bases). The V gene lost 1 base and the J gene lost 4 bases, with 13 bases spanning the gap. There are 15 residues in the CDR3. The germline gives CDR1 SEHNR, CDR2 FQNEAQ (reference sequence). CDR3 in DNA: TGTGCCAGCAGCTTAGGTCTTAGGGGGAGCACTGAAGCTTTCTTT. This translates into CASSLGLRGSTEAFF.

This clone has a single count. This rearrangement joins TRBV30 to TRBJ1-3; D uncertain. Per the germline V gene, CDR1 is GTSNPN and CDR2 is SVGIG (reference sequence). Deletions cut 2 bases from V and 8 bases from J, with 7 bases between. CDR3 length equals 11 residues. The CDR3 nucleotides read TGTGCCTGGAGTTACTCTGACACCATATATTTT. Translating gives CAWSYSDTIYF. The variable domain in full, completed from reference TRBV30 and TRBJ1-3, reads SQTIHQWPATLVQPVGSPLSLECTVEGTSNPNLYWYRQAAGRGLQLLFYSVGIGQISSEVPQNLSASRPQDRQFILSSKKLLLSDSGFYLCAWSYSDTIYFGEGSWLTVV.

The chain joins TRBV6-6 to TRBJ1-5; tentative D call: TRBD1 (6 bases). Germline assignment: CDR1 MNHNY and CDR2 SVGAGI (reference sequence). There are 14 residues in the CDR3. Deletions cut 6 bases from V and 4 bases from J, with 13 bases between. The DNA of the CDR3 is TGTGCCAGCAGCCCTCAGGGGCGGAATCAGCCCCAGCATTTT. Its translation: CASSPQGRNQPQHF.

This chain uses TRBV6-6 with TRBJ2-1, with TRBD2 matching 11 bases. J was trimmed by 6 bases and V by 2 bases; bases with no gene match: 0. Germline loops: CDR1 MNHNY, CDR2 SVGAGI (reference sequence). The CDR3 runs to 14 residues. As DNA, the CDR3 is TGTGCCAGCAGTTACGGGACTAGCGGCAATGAGCAGTTCTTC. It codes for CASSYGTSGNEQFF.

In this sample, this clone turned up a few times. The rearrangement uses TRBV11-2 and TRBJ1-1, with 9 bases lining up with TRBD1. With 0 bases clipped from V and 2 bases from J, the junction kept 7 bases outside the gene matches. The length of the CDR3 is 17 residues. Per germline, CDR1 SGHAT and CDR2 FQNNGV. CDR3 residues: CASSLERTGAGNTEAFF. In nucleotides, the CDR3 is TGTGCCAGCAGCTTAGAGCGGACAGGGGCGGGAAACACTGAAGCTTTCTTT.

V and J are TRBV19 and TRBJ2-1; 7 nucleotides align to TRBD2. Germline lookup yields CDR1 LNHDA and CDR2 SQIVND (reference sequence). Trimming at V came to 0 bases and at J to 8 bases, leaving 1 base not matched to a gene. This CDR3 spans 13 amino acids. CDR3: CASSIEGRDEQFF. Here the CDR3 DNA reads TGTGCCAGTAGTATAGAAGGGAGGGATGAGCAGTTCTTC.

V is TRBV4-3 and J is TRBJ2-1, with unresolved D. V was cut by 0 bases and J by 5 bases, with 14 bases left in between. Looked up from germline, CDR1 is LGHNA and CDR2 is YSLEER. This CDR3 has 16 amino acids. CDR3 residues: CASSQDTRRGHNEQFF. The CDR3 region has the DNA TGCGCCAGCAGCCAAGATACCCGCCGAGGTCACAATGAGCAGTTCTTC.

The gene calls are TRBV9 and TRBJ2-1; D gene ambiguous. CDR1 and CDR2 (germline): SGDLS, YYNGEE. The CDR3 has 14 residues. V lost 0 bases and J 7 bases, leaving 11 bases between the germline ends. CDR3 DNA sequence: TGTGCCAGCAGCGTAGGCCGCCCCGGGAATGAGCAGTTCTTC. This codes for CASSVGRPGNEQFF.

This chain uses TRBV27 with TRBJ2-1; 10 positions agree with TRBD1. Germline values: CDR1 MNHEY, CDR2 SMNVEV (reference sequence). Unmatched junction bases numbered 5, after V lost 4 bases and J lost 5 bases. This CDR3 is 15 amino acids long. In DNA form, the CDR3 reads TGTGCCAGCAGTTCCTGGACAGGGGGGCACAATGAGCAGTTCTTC. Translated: CASSSWTGGHNEQFF.

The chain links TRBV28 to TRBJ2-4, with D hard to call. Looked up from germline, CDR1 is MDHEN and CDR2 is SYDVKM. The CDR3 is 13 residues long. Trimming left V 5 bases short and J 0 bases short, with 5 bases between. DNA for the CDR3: TGTGCCAGCAGTCCCCTAGCCAAAAACATTCAGTACTTC. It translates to CASSPLAKNIQYF.